The following is a T cell receptor (beta chain) sequence with its context. The data are from a study of blood T cell repertoires in COVID-19. Across the whole study: Samples taken during acute and convalescent COVID-19 were collected in the United States, Italy and Spain. T cells, B-cell-depleted T cells, or PBMCs provided the cDNA or gDNA that served as material.

J gave up 0 bases and V 5 bases, and 9 bases lay outside the gene matches. This CDR3 is 19 amino acids long. Germline CDR1 is LNHDA and CDR2 is SQIVND (reference sequence). Under the authors' procedure: How many nucleated cells were present was estimated from reference gene primer amplification. Assay: immunoSEQ multiplex PCR; the TCRdb copy retains only in-frame clones and omits some. V and J calls and clone size are as listed in that table; D and trimming were resolved from the DNA. The sample has some 140,000 clones, 78% seen once. The J gene is TRBJ2-1, the V gene TRBV19; 14 bases are shared with TRBD2. This TCR was recovered from an elderly man with acute or convalescent COVID-19. The sequencing input was peripheral blood. The CDR3 DNA follows: TGTGCCAGTAGTTCCGGACTAGCGGGGGGACTAAGCTCCTACAATGAGCAGTTCTTC. Translation: CASSSGLAGGLSSYNEQFF.